The present entry profiles one TCR beta chain with its context. V was clipped by 0 bases and J by 9 bases, with 15 bases between them. The CDR3 loop spans 14 amino acids. CDR1 and CDR2 (germline): SGHRS, YFSETQ. The sample comes from a study of blood T cell repertoires in COVID-19. The protocol was immunoSEQ multiplex PCR, while the TCRdb copy is restricted to in-frame clones and leaves out a portion. Among 150,000 to 200,000 clones, 85% to 90% were seen once, and the ten largest hold approximately 0.62%. Sequenced: peripheral blood. The rearrangement links TRBV5-1 to TRBJ2-5, with D maybe TRBD2 (6 bases). The clonotype originates from a man aged 60-69 years with COVID-19, enrolled during active disease. CDR3 protein: CASSLGGTRMAQYF. The CDR3 DNA reads as TGCGCCAGCAGCTTGGGCGGGACCCGAATGGCCCAGTACTTC.